One sample yielded the 6 T cell receptor beta chains listed below, sequenced in a study of early T cells in non-severe SARS-CoV-2 infection (dated by TCRdb to about 2021). The library was made by 5' RACE. These reads were obtained on a NextSeq 500. TCRdb redid the processing of the public reads, applying fastp at Q25 and MiXCR, and retained in-frame beta chains. Here each entry gathers all rows of one CDR3 protein and keeps the most common genes and DNA. The sample profile shows approximately 28,000 distinct CDR3 sequences; 5% to 6.5% of them were found once. The ten largest make up 34% of the sample. The material was whole blood, obtained at baseline. These receptors came from an adult who was a healthcare worker with PCR-confirmed SARS-CoV-2 infection or an uninfected control (not recorded which).

The chain joins TRBV7-9 to TRBJ2-3, with 7 positions matching TRBD1. The CDR3 extends over 17 amino acids. Per germline, CDR1 SEHNR and CDR2 FQNEAQ (reference sequence). Trimming cost V 4 bases and J 1 base; bases outside gene matches: 11. In DNA form, the CDR3 reads TGTGCCAGCAGCTACGGACAGGTTACGGTGGGCACAGATACGCAGTATTTT. Translation: CASSYGQVTVGTDTQYF. Based on the CDR3 plus reference TRBV7-9 and TRBJ2-3, the full variable domain is DTGVSQNPRHKITKRGQNVTFRCDPISEHNRLYWYRQTLGQGPEFLTYFQNEAQLEKSRLLSDRFSAERPKGSFSTLEIQRTEQGDSAMYLCASSYGQVTVGTDTQYFGPGTRLTVL.

This clonotype was seen many times. The V gene is TRBV24-1, the J gene TRBJ2-2; D is unclear. Between the trimmed V and J ends, which lost 0 bases and 5 bases, there was a span of 12 bases. This CDR3 contains 16 residues. Germline loops: CDR1 KGHDR, CDR2 SFDVKD. CDR3 sequence: CATSDLPITQTGELFF. The CDR3 region has the DNA TGTGCCACCAGTGATTTGCCCATCACGCAAACCGGGGAGCTGTTTTTT.

This clonotype appeared a few times. The chain couples TRBV20-1 to TRBJ1-6; D is uncertain. This CDR3 region has 16 residues. V lost 0 bases and J 5 bases, leaving 14 bases between the germline ends. The germline V gene encodes CDR1 DFQATT and CDR2 SNEGSKA (reference sequence). CDR3 sequence (DNA): TGCAGTGCTAGAGATCCAGGCGCCCATGATAATTCACCCCTCCACTTT. Protein product: CSARDPGAHDNSPLHF.

This clonotype was seen at least ten times. The chain links TRBV20-1 to TRBJ2-1, with TRBD2 identical over 12 bases. The J segment lost 10 bases and the V segment lost 1 base, leaving 5 bases of the junction unmatched. The germline gives CDR1 DFQATT, CDR2 SNEGSKA (reference sequence). This CDR3 is built from 14 residues. The CDR3: CSARARGLAGEQFF. CDR3 DNA sequence: TGCAGTGCTAGAGCTAGAGGACTAGCGGGAGAGCAGTTCTTC.

Concerning this clonotype itself: A much larger clone is a single base away; this may be a read error. The chain uses TRBV11-2 and TRBJ2-7, with D maybe TRBD2 (6 bases). V dropped 4 bases and J dropped 4 bases, with 11 bases sitting between them. CDR1 SGHAT and CDR2 FQNNGV come from the germline V gene. The CDR3 is 13 amino acids. The DNA for the CDR3 is TGTGCCAGCAGCTGTCAACTAGCTTACGAGCAGTACTTC. It specifies CASSCQLAYEQYF.

This chain links TRBV10-2 with TRBJ1-2, with D tentatively TRBD1 (6 bases). The CDR3 sequence is 14 residues long. Per the germline V gene, CDR1 is WSHSY and CDR2 is SAAADI. V was trimmed by 6 bases and J by 0 bases, leaving 11 bases between them. The chain's CDR3 is CASSPTGSNYGYTF. CDR3 DNA: TGCGCCAGCAGCCCGACAGGTTCTAACTATGGCTACACCTTC.